One and the same sample provided the 5 T cell receptor beta chains below, sequenced in a study of blood T cell repertoires in COVID-19. Generated by immunoSEQ multiplex PCR, the TCRdb table keeps only in-frame clones and is missing some. The sample records around 30,000 clones, 92% being singletons. Sample: peripheral blood. Receptor source: a man aged 50 to 60 with active COVID-19.

CDR3 protein: CASSLVPAGEPQEQFF. The CDR3 coding sequence is TGTGCCAGCAGCTTAGTGCCAGCGGGGGAGCCTCAGGAGCAGTTCTTC. This rearrangement joins TRBV7-2 to TRBJ2-1; TRBD2 matches 8 bases. CDR3 length: 16 amino acids. Germline values: CDR1 SGHTA, CDR2 FQGNSA. The V segment lost 1 base and the J segment 10 bases; nucleotides outside the gene matches: 12.

The V call is TRBV11-2, the J call TRBJ2-7; D perhaps matches TRBD2 (6 bases). Germline lookup yields CDR1 SGHAT and CDR2 FQNNGV. Trimming pared 2 bases from V and 4 bases from J, leaving 15 bases between. The CDR3 spans 15 residues. CDR3 in amino acids: CASSLSRGAIYEQYF. DNA for the CDR3: TGTGCCAGCAGCTTATCGCGGGGAGCTATATACGAGCAGTACTTC.

The chain joins TRBV6-2 or TRBV6-3 to TRBJ1-5, with TRBD1 as a possible D gene (5 bases). The ends were cut back, 7 bases at V and 4 bases at J, with 17 bases in the middle. The germline V gene has CDR1 MNHEY and CDR2 SVGEGT. The CDR3 extends over 15 amino acids. CDR3 amino acids: CASTPGGAGNQPQHF. The CDR3 DNA is TGTGCCAGCACCCCGGGCGGGGCGGGAAATCAGCCCCAGCATTTT.

The chain recombines TRBV24-1 with TRBJ1-6; D might be TRBD1 (6 bases). The CDR3 runs to 17 residues. The germline V and J ends were trimmed by 5 bases and 2 bases, with 15 bases remaining between them. Germline CDR1 and CDR2: KGHDR and SFDVKD. The CDR3 region has the DNA TGTGCCACCAGTGGGGGAGGGGGTGGCCCCTATAATTCACCCCTCCACTTT. Amino acids: CATSGGGGGPYNSPLHF.

The V gene is TRBV28, the J gene TRBJ2-3, with 8 bases lining up with TRBD2. Germline trimming cut 6 bases from V and 5 bases from J; bases unmatched to any gene: 7. CDR3 length: 14 amino acids. CDR1 is MDHEN, CDR2 SYDVKM, per germline. DNA of the CDR3: TGTGCCAGCAGACTCGGGGGGGACGAAGATACGCAGTATTTT. Protein product: CASRLGGDEDTQYF.